This T cell receptor (beta chain) derives from a study of cytomegalovirus exposure and HLA in healthy donors. Study-level points and caveats: A later analysis found TCR association rates differed by HLA locus, highest for DRB1 and lowest for HLA-C.

In this sample, this clone turned up once. Its antigen is not known. The CDR3 has 14 amino acids. Deletions cut 0 bases from V and 5 bases from J, with 7 bases between. Germline loops: CDR1 SGHTA, CDR2 FQGNSA. Primers for the PCR totalled 60 Vbeta and 13 Jbeta. Profiled with immunoSEQ multiplex PCR; TCRdb holds only in-frame clones, not every one. The top ten hold 1.5% to 2% of the sample, which has about 190,000 clones, roughly four fifths seen once. These donors counted as nominally healthy when sampled, but unrecorded immune exposures were likely. This TCR was sampled from a man aged 18 to 30 in good health and CMV-seronegative. The chain employs TRBV7-2 and TRBJ2-2, with D possibly TRBD2 on 5 matching bases. Sequencing input: PBMCs. The CDR3 here is CASSLAERTGELFF. CDR3 in DNA: TGTGCCAGCAGCTTAGCGGAGCGGACCGGGGAGCTGTTTTTT.